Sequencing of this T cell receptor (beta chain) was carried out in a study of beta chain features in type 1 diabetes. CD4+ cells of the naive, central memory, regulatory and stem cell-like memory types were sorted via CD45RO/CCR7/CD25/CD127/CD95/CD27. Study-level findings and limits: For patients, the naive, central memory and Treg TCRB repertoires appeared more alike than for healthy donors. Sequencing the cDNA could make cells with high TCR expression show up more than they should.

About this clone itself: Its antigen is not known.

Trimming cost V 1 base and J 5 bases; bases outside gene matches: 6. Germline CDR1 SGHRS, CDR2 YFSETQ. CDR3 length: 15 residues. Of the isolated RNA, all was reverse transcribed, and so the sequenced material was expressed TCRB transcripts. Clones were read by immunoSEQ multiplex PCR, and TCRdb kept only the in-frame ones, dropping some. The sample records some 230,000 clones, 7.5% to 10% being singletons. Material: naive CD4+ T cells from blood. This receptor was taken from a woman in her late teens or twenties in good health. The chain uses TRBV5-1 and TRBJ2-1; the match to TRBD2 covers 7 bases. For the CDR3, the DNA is TGCGCCAGCAGCTTGTCTCTAGCGGCGAACAATGAGCAGTTCTTC. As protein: CASSLSLAANNEQFF. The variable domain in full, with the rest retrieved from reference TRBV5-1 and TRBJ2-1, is KAGVTQTPRYLIKTRGQQVTLSCSPISGHRSVSWYQQTPGQGLQFLFEYFSETQRNKGNFPGRFSGRQFSNSRSEMNVSTLELGDSALYLCASSLSLAANNEQFFGPGTRLTVL.